The sequence of this T cell receptor (beta chain) was determined in a study of shared clonotypes between healthy human individuals. Assay: immunoSEQ multiplex PCR; the TCRdb copy retains only in-frame clones and omits some. The repertoire holds roughly 2.2 million clones, with approximately 93% as singletons. The CDR3 runs 19 residues. Germline CDR1 and CDR2: LGHNT and FRNRAP. V shed 2 bases, J shed 4 bases, and the junction held 17 bases outside the gene matches. CD4+ cells yielded CD45RA+ naive and CD45RA-negative memory subsets. The TCR originated in a man aged 18 to 29 in good health. Some clones in this sample may be carry-over from other donors' samples. The sample was naive CD4+ T cells from PBMCs. Noted subset: CD45RA+ positively selected. The rearrangement links TRBV12-5 to TRBJ1-1; the match to TRBD1 covers 9 bases. The CDR3 loop is CASGLTKAGQGISGTEAFF. CDR3 coding DNA: TGTGCTAGTGGTTTGACTAAAGCGGGACAGGGAATTTCGGGCACTGAAGCTTTCTTT.